These T cell receptor beta chains were read from a single sample in a study of blood T cell repertoires in COVID-19. Sequencing was performed with immunoSEQ multiplex PCR; in TCRdb, only in-frame clones are kept and a portion is missing. The data hold tens of thousands of clones, with just over 85% observed a single time. The sample was peripheral blood. These receptors were collected from a woman between 65 and 79 years old with acute or convalescent COVID-19. CDR3s include the opening cysteine and the closing phenylalanine or tryptophan. A D gene is named only where the DNA matches it firmly. The listing skips clone size in some rows; elsewhere it reads once, few, many or a size class.

>TRBJ2-5|TRBV28|TRBD2|few
TGTGCCAGCAGCTGGGGTGGGACTAGCGGACCCCAAGAGACCCAGTACTTC
CASSWGGTSGPQETQYF
>TRBJ1-4|TRBV18|TRBD1|NA
TGTGCCAGCTCACAGGGACAGGGGAATGAAAAACTGTTTTTT
CASSQGQGNEKLFF
>TRBJ1-6|TRBV14|NA|NA
TGTGCCAGCAGCCAAGATACGGGGGATTATTCACCCCTCCACTTT
CASSQDTGDYSPLHF
>TRBJ1-2|TRBV13|NA|few
TGTGCCAGCAGCGGGGACAATATTAACTATGGCTACACCTTC
CASSGDNINYGYTF
>TRBJ1-5|TRBV5-1|TRBD1|NA
TGCGCCAGCAGTCAGACAGGGAATCAGCCCCAGCATTTT
CASSQTGNQPQHF
>TRBJ2-5|TRBV10-1|TRBD2|NA
TGCGCCAGCAGCACCGGGACTAGCGTTGAGACCCAGTACTTC
CASSTGTSVETQYF
>TRBJ2-1|TRBV15|NA|NA
TGTGCCACCAGAGATGGCAGGAGGGGTAGGGCCTACAATGAGCAGTTCTTC
CATRDGRRGRAYNEQFF
>TRBJ2-7|TRBV19|NA|NA
TGTGCCAGTAGTACCCGTACTGGACAGTCCTCCTACGAGCAGTACTTC
CASSTRTGQSSYEQYF
>TRBJ1-3|TRBV5-6|NA|NA
TGTGCCAGCACCAAATTAGAGTCTGGAAACACCATATATTTT
CASTKLESGNTIYF
>TRBJ2-5|TRBV7-9|NA|NA
TGTGCCAGCAGCTTAGTCACAGTCCTGCTCGAAGAGACCCAGTACTTC
CASSLVTVLLEETQYF
>TRBJ1-4|TRBV3-1/TRBV3-2|NA|once
TGTGCCAGCAGCCAATATGGGGGCGCAGCTAATGAAAAACTGTTTTTT
CASSQYGGAANEKLFF
>TRBJ2-7|TRBV28|TRBD1|NA
TGTGCCAGCAGCGCCGGACAGGTACCATACGAGCAGTACTTC
CASSAGQVPYEQYF
>TRBJ1-5|TRBV6-5|NA|once
TGTGCCAGCAGCGCCCAGGGGAGCAATCAGCCCCAGCATTTT
CASSAQGSNQPQHF
>TRBJ1-4|TRBV5-1|NA|NA
TGCGCCAGCAGCTTGGCCTTGGGCCTTAATGAAAAACTGTTTTTT
CASSLALGLNEKLFF
>TRBJ2-7|TRBV27|NA|NA
TGTGCCAGCAGTTCCCCCGCAGGTGAGCAGTACTTC
CASSSPAGEQYF
>TRBJ1-1|TRBV2|NA|NA
TGTGCCAGCAGTGATAATATACTACCTCCTGAAGCTTTCTTT
CASSDNILPPEAFF
>TRBJ1-5|TRBV19|NA|NA
TGTGCCAGTAGTAATATTCCCACGCGTTATAGCAATCAGCCCCAGCATTTT
CASSNIPTRYSNQPQHF
>TRBJ2-7|TRBV28|TRBD2|NA
TGTGCCAGCAGAACGACGGGACTAGCGGTCTCCTACGAGCAGTACTTC
CASRTTGLAVSYEQYF
>TRBJ1-3|TRBV23-1|NA|NA
TGCGCCAGCAGTCAACTGCAAAGTCGGTTATTGGGAAACACCATATATTTT
CASSQLQSRLLGNTIYF
>TRBJ1-6|TRBV6-6|NA|NA
TGTGCCAGCAGCCCCATGACAGGCGGGTATTCACCCCTCCACTTT
CASSPMTGGYSPLHF
>TRBJ2-3|TRBV5-4|TRBD2|NA
TGTGCCAGCAGCTTGGTAGCGGGGGGCACAGATACGCAGTATTTT
CASSLVAGGTDTQYF
>TRBJ2-7|TRBV19|TRBD2|NA
TGTGCCAGTCGAAAAGGGCTAGCGGGAGTGTACGAGCAGTACTTC
CASRKGLAGVYEQYF
>TRBJ1-2|TRBV7-6|TRBD1|NA
TGTGCCAGCAGCCCCTCAGACAGGGGATATGGCTACACCTTC
CASSPSDRGYGYTF
>TRBJ2-1|TRBV5-1|TRBD1|NA
TGCGCCAGCAGCTTGCAGGGGGCGAGAAATGAGCAGTTCTTC
CASSLQGARNEQFF
>TRBJ1-1|TRBV9|NA|NA
TGTGCCAGCAGCGTATCCGAGGTTAACACTGAAGCTTTCTTT
CASSVSEVNTEAFF
>TRBJ1-6|TRBV27|NA|NA
TGTGCCAGCAGTTCAGTGTATAATTCACCCCTCCACTTT
CASSSVYNSPLHF
>TRBJ2-3|TRBV29-1|TRBD2|NA
TGCAGCGTTGCCGGGGGGACTAGCACAGATACGCAGTATTTT
CSVAGGTSTDTQYF
>TRBJ2-7|TRBV5-4|NA|NA
TGTGCCAGCAGCTTGAGGAGGGGGCACGAGCAGTACTTC
CASSLRRGHEQYF
>TRBJ2-1|TRBV5-3|TRBD1|few
TGTGCCAGAAGCTCAGGGGGCAATGAGCAGTTCTTC
CARSSGGNEQFF
>TRBJ1-1|TRBV19|NA|NA
TGTGCCAGTAGTATGATCGGGGGGAACACTGAAGCTTTCTTT
CASSMIGGNTEAFF
>TRBJ2-7|TRBV5-1|TRBD2|NA
TGCGCCAGCACCATCGGGGGGACCTACGAGCAGTACTTC
CASTIGGTYEQYF
>TRBJ1-2|TRBV6-5|TRBD1|once
TGTGCCAGCAGTAAAATAGGCCAGGGGGTTGGCTACACCTTC
CASSKIGQGVGYTF
>TRBJ2-1|TRBV5-6|NA|NA
TGTGCCAGCAGCCTCCAAGGGGCGGCATCCTACAATGAGCAGTTCTTC
CASSLQGAASYNEQFF
>TRBJ1-5|TRBV21-1|NA|NA
TGTGCCAGCAGCGACCCCCCGGGGGTTTATAGCAATCAGCCCCAGCATTTT
CASSDPPGVYSNQPQHF
>TRBJ2-2|TRBV4-2|NA|NA
TGTGCCAGCAGCCGCCAGTTTCGGGGTACCGGGGAGCTGTTTTTT
CASSRQFRGTGELFF
>TRBJ2-1|TRBV4-1|NA|NA
TGCGCCAGCAGCCAGAACTCACAGGGAGTTGGCAATGAGCAGTTCTTC
CASSQNSQGVGNEQFF
>TRBJ1-5|TRBV7-2|NA|few
TGTGCCAGCAGCTTAGCGGGGCGGGGGGGAAATCAGCCCCAGCATTTT
CASSLAGRGGNQPQHF
>TRBJ2-3|TRBV19|NA|NA
TGTGCCAGTAGTAGAGGACAGACTAGCACAGATACGCAGTATTTT
CASSRGQTSTDTQYF